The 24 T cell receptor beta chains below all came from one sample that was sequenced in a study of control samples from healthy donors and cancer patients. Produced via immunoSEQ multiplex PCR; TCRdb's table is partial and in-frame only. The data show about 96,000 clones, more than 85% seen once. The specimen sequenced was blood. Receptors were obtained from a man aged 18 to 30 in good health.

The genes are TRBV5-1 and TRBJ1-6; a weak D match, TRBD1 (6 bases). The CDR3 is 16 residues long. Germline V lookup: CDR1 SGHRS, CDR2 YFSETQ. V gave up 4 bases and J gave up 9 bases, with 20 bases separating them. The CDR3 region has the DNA TGCGCCAGCAGCGCAACAACAGGGCGCAGCTTTTCACCCCTCCACTTT. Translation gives CASSATTGRSFSPLHF.

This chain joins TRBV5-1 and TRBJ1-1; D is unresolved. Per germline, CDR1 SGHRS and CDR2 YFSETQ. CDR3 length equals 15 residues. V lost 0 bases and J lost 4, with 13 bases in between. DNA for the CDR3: TGCGCCAGCAGCTTGGTAGAGGGCCTCGGCACTGAAGCTTTCTTT. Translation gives CASSLVEGLGTEAFF.

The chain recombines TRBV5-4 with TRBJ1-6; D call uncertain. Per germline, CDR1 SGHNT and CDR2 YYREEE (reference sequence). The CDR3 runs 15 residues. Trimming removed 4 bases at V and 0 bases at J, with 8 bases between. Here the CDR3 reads CASSGRSSYNSPLHF. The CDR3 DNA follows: TGTGCCAGCAGCGGCCGGAGCTCCTATAATTCACCCCTCCACTTT.

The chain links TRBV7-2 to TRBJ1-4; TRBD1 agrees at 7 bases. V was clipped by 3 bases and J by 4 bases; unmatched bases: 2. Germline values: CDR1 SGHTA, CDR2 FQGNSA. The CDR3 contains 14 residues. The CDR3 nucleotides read TGTGCCAGCAGCTTCCAGGGGGGTAATGAAAAACTGTTTTTT. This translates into CASSFQGGNEKLFF.

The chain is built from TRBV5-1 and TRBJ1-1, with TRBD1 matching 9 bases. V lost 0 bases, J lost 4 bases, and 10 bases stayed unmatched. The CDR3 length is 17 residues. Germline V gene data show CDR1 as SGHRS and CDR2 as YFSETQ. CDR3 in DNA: TGCGCCAGCAGCTTGGCCTATCAGACAGGGGGAAGCACTGAAGCTTTCTTT. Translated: CASSLAYQTGGSTEAFF. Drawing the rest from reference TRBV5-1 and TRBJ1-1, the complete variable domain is KAGVTQTPRYLIKTRGQQVTLSCSPISGHRSVSWYQQTPGQGLQFLFEYFSETQRNKGNFPGRFSGRQFSNSRSEMNVSTLELGDSALYLCASSLAYQTGGSTEAFFGQGTRLTVV.

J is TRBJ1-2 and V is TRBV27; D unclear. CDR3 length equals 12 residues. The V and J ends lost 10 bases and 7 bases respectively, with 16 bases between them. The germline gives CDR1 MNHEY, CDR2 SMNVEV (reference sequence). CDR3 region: CATVAPSTGYTF. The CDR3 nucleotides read TGTGCCACAGTGGCCCCATCCACTGGCTACACCTTC.

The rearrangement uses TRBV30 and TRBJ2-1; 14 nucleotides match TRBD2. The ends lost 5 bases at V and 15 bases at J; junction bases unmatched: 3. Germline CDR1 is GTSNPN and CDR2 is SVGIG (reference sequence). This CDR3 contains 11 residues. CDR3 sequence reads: CAWGTSGGTFF. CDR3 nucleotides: TGTGCCTGGGGGACTAGCGGGGGTACGTTCTTC.

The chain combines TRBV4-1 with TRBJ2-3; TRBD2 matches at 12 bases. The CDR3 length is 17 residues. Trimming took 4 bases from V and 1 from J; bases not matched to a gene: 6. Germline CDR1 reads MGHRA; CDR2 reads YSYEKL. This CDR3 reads CASSPVRTSGGTDTQYF. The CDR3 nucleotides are TGCGCCAGCAGCCCTGTCCGGACTAGCGGGGGCACAGATACGCAGTATTTT.

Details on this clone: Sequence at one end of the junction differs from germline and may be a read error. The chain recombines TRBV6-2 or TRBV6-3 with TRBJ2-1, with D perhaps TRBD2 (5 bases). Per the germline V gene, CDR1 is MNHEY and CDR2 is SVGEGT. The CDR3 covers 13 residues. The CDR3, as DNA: TGTGCCGGCAGTTACTCGGACGGAGGTGAGCAGTTCTTC. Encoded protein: CAGSYSDGGEQFF.

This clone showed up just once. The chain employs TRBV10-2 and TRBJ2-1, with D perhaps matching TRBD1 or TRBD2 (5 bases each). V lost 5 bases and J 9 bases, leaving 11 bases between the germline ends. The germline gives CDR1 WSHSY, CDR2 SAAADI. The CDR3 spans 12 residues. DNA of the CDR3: TGCGCCAGCAGTCAGATTGGGGGTGAGCAGTTCTTC. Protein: CASSQIGGEQFF.

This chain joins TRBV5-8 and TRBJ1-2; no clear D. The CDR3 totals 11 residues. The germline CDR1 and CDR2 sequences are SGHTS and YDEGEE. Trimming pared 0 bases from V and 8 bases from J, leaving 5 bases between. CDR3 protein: CASSLGIGYTF. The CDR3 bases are TGTGCCAGCAGCTTGGGGATAGGCTACACCTTC.

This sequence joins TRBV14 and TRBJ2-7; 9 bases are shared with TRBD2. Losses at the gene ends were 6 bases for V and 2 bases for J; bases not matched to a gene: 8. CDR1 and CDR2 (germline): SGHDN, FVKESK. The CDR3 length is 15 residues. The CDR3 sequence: CASRKTSGRPYEQYF. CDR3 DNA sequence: TGTGCCAGCAGAAAAACTAGCGGGCGTCCCTACGAGCAGTACTTC.

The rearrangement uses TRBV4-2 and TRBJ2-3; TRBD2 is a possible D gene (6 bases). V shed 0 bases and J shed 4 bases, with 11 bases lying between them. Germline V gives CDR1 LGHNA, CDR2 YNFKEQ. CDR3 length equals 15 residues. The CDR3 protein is CASSQDGSVADTQYF. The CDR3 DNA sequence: TGTGCCAGCAGCCAAGACGGGAGTGTGGCAGATACGCAGTATTTT.

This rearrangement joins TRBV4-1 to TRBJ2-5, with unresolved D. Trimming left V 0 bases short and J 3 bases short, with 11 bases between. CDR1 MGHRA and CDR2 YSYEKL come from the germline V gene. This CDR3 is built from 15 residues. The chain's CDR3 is CASSQDPLSEETQYF. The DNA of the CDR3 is TGCGCCAGCAGCCAAGATCCACTGTCGGAAGAGACCCAGTACTTC.

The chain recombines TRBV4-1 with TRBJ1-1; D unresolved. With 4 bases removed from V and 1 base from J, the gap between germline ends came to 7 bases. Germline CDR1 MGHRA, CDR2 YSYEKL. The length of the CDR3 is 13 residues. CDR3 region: CASSLGPNTEAFF. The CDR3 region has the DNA TGCGCCAGCAGCCTTGGACCGAACACTGAAGCTTTCTTT.

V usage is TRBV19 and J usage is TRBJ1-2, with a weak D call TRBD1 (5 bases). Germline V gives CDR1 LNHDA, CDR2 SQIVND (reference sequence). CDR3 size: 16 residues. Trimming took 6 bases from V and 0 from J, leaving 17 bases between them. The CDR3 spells CASSTVDRGANYGYTF. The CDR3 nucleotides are TGTGCCAGTAGCACGGTCGATAGGGGAGCTAACTATGGCTACACCTTC.

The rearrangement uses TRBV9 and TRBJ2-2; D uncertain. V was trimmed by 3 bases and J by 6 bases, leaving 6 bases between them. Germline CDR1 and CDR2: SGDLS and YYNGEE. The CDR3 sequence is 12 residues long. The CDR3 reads CASSAAAGELFF. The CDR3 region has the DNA TGTGCCAGCAGCGCTGCCGCCGGGGAGCTGTTTTTT.

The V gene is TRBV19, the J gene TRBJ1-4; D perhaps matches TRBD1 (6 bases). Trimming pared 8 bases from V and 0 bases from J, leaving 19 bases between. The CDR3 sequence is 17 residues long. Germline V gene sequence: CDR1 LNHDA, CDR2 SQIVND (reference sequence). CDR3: CASPPPGTTTTNEKLFF. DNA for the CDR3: TGTGCCAGTCCTCCCCCCGGGACAACAACAACTAATGAAAAACTGTTTTTT. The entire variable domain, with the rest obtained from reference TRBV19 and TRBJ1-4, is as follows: DGGITQSPKYLFRKEGQNVTLSCEQNLNHDAMYWYRQDPGQGLRLIYYSQIVNDFQKGDIAEGYSVSREKKESFPLTVTSAQKNPTAFYLCASPPPGTTTTNEKLFFGSGTQLSVL.

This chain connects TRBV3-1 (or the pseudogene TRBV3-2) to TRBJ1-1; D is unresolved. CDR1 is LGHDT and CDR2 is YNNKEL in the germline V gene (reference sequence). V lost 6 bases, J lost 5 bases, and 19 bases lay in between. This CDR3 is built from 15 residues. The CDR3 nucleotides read TGTGCCAGCAGTCAAAACCCCAACCAAGGGACTGAAGCTTTCTTT. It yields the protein CASSQNPNQGTEAFF.

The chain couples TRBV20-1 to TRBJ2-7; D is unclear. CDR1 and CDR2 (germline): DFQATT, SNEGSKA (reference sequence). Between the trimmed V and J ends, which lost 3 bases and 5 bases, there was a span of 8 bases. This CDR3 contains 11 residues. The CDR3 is CSASIKDEQYF. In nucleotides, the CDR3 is TGCAGTGCTAGTATAAAGGACGAGCAGTACTTC.

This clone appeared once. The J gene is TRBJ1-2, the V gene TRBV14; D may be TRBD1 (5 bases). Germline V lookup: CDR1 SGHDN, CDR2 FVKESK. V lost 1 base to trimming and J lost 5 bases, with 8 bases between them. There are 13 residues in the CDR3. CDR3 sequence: CASSQGQFYGYTF. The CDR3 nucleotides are TGTGCCAGCAGCCAAGGACAGTTTTATGGCTACACCTTC.

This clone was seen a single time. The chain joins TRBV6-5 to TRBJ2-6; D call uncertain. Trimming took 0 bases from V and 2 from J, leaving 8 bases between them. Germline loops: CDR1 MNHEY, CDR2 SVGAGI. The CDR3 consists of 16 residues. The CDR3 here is CASSYSSSTGANVLTF. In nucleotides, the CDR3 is TGTGCCAGCAGTTACTCGAGCTCCACTGGGGCCAACGTCCTGACTTTC.

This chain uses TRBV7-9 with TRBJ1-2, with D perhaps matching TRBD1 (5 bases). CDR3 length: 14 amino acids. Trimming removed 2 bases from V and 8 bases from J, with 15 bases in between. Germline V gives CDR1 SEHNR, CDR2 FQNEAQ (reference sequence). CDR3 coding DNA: TGTGCCAGCAGCTTACCAGGGCGACAAAAAGGCTACACCTTC. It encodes CASSLPGRQKGYTF.

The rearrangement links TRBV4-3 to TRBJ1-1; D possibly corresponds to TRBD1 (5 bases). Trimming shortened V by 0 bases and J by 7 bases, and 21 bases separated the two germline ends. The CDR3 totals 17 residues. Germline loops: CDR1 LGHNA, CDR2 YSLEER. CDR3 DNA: TGCGCCAGCAGCCAAGAGGCGCTTGGGAGGGGAAATATTGAAGCTTTCTTT. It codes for CASSQEALGRGNIEAFF.